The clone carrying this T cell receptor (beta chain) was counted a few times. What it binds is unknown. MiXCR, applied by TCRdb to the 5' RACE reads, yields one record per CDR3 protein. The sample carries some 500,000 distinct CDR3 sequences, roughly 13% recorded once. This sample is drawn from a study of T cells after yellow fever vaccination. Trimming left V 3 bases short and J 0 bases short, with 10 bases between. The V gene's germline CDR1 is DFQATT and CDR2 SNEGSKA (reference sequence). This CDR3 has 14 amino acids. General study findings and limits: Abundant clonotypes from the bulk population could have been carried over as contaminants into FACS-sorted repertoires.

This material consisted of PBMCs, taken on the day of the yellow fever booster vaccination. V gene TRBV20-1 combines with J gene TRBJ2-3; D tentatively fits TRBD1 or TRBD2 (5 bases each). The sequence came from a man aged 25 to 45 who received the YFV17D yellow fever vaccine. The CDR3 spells CSASAGASTDTQYF. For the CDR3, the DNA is TGCAGTGCTAGTGCCGGGGCTAGCACAGATACGCAGTATTTT.